These 27 T cell receptor beta chains share one sample of origin, sequenced in a study of vaccination and CD4 T cells after COVID-19. No antigen has been assigned to these receptors. Stated treatment: roughly 10-day PBMC culture with coronavirus spike peptide pools or control peptides (ViraFEST assay). The Oncomine TCR Beta short-read assay generated sequence data from the DNA of cultured CD4+ T cells. TCRdb used MiXCR to reprocess the PCR reads, holding one entry per CDR3 protein. The sample contains about 14,000 distinct CDR3 sequences, roughly 21% of which appear only once. The sequenced sample consisted of cultured CD4+ T cells from blood. The receptors originated from a human donor with COVID-19.

The sample holds a few counts of this clonotype. The J gene is TRBJ1-3, the V gene TRBV19; TRBD1 matches at 7 bases. Germline loops: CDR1 LNHDA, CDR2 SQIVND (reference sequence). This CDR3 comprises 16 residues. J was trimmed by 0 bases and V by 0 bases; bases with no gene match: 2. This CDR3 reads CASSIENRGSGNTIYF. CDR3 sequence (DNA): TGTGCCAGTAGTATAGAGAACAGGGGCTCTGGAAACACCATATATTTT.

The chain couples TRBV6-1 to TRBJ2-5; 8 bases align to TRBD2. Germline loops: CDR1 MNHNS, CDR2 SASEGT. The ends lost 6 bases at V and 5 bases at J; junction bases unmatched: 5. CDR3 length: 13 residues. CDR3 in amino acids: CASSAGGWETQYF. The CDR3 DNA is TGTGCCAGCAGCGCGGGGGGCTGGGAGACCCAGTACTTC.

This chain joins TRBV10-3 and TRBJ1-1; D remains ambiguous. CDR3 size: 12 residues. Trimming took off 3 bases at V and 8 bases at J, with 10 bases between the two ends. The V gene's germline CDR1 is ENHRY and CDR2 SYGVKD. The CDR3: CAISETADEAFF. The CDR3 DNA reads as TGTGCCATCAGTGAAACGGCAGACGAAGCTTTCTTT.

The chain combines TRBV10-3 with TRBJ2-1, with D perhaps matching TRBD2 (7 bases). The germline CDR1 and CDR2 sequences are ENHRY and SYGVKD. The V and J ends lost 2 bases and 9 bases respectively, with 11 bases between them. This CDR3 is 13 amino acids long. The CDR3 DNA reads TGTGCCATCAGTGAGCGGGGGGACACTGAGCAGTTCTTC. Translating it yields CAISERGDTEQFF.

The sample holds a few counts of this clonotype. The chain is built from TRBV19 and TRBJ2-7, with D perhaps matching TRBD1 (5 bases). The germline V gene encodes CDR1 LNHDA and CDR2 SQIVND (reference sequence). Trimming took off 4 bases at V and 3 bases at J, with 16 bases between the two ends. The CDR3 has 15 amino acids. This CDR3 reads CASSTTRRGHYEQYF. The CDR3 DNA reads TGTGCCAGTAGTACCACACGGAGAGGACACTACGAGCAGTACTTC.

In its sample, this clonotype was seen a few times. The chain employs TRBV7-3 and TRBJ2-4; possible D gene TRBD2, 5 bases. The germline V and J ends were trimmed by 5 bases and 4 bases, with 9 bases remaining between them. Per the germline V gene, CDR1 is SGHTA and CDR2 is FQGTGA. There are 13 residues in the CDR3. CDR3 residues: CASSQTTKNIQYF. The CDR3 region has the DNA TGTGCCAGCAGCCAGACTACAAAAAACATTCAGTACTTC.

This chain connects TRBV12-3 or TRBV12-4 to TRBJ2-5; 10 nucleotides agree with TRBD2. V dropped 9 bases and J dropped 5; count of bases not matched to a gene: 12. The length of the CDR3 is 15 residues. CDR3 nucleotide sequence: TGTGCCAGTAGGGCTAGCGGGGGCCCCGCGGAGACCCAGTACTTC. It encodes CASRASGGPAETQYF.

The rearrangement uses TRBV6-5 and TRBJ1-1, with D possibly matching TRBD1 (6 bases). CDR1 and CDR2 (germline): MNHEY, SVGAGI. Trimming left V 0 bases short and J 10 bases short, with 24 bases between. The length of the CDR3 is 17 residues. CDR3 sequence (DNA): TGTGCCAGCAGTTACTCGGTCGGCCGAACAGGGATTATCTCAGCTTTCTTT. Translation: CASSYSVGRTGIISAFF.

The J gene is TRBJ1-1, the V gene TRBV19; tentatively, D is TRBD1 (5 bases). This CDR3 comprises 14 residues. V lost 6 bases and J lost 1, with 12 bases in between. Germline V gene sequence: CDR1 LNHDA, CDR2 SQIVND (reference sequence). The CDR3 is CASRTGTENTEAFF. The CDR3 DNA reads TGTGCCAGTAGGACGGGGACGGAGAACACTGAAGCTTTCTTT. The full variable domain, with the rest looked up from reference TRBV19 and TRBJ1-1, is DGGITQSPKYLFRKEGQNVTLSCEQNLNHDAMYWYRQDPGQGLRLIYYSQIVNDFQKGDIAEGYSVSREKKESFPLTVTSAQKNPTAFYLCASRTGTENTEAFFGQGTRLTVV.

This clonotype has a handful of counts. The genes are TRBV5-1 and TRBJ1-2; 7 positions match TRBD1. Germline lookup yields CDR1 SGHRS and CDR2 YFSETQ. The CDR3 totals 15 residues. The trim removed 3 bases at V and 6 bases at J, leaving 11 bases unmatched. The CDR3 region is CASSSVAVTGNGYTF. The CDR3 DNA is TGCGCCAGCAGCTCCGTTGCGGTGACAGGGAATGGCTACACCTTC.

This clonotype was detected only a few times. The chain uses TRBV28 and TRBJ1-1, with D possibly being TRBD1 (6 bases). The length of the CDR3 is 9 residues. Between the trimmed V and J ends, which lost 9 bases and 10 bases, there was a span of 9 bases. CDR1 is MDHEN and CDR2 is SYDVKM in the germline V gene. This chain's CDR3 is CASGQRAFF. The CDR3 DNA follows: TGTGCCAGTGGACAGAGAGCTTTCTTT. The complete variable domain, with remaining parts taken from reference TRBV28 and TRBJ1-1, reads DVKVTQSSRYLVKRTGEKVFLECVQDMDHENMFWYRQDPGLGLRLIYFSYDVKMKEKGDIPEGYSVSREKKERFSLILESASTNQTSMYLCASGQRAFFGQGTRLTVV.

V gene TRBV5-6 combines with J gene TRBJ1-1, with D hard to call. The germline V gene encodes CDR1 SGHDT and CDR2 YYEEEE. The CDR3 is 15 residues long. Trimming took off 3 bases at V and 1 base at J, with 13 bases between the two ends. CDR3 nucleotides: TGTGCCAGCAGCTACCTATTGCAGTCGAACACTGAAGCTTTCTTT. Amino acid sequence: CASSYLLQSNTEAFF.

The V gene is TRBV2, the J gene TRBJ1-1; D remains unclear. The CDR3 spans 14 residues. V lost 4 bases to trimming and J lost 0 bases, with 9 bases between them. Germline loops: CDR1 SNHLY, CDR2 FYNNEI. The CDR3 sequence is CASSVGSLNTEAFF. In DNA form, the CDR3 reads TGTGCCAGCAGTGTAGGCAGCTTGAACACTGAAGCTTTCTTT.

This clonotype came up a few times. The chain joins TRBV20-1 to TRBJ1-1; 7 positions agree with TRBD1. Germline trimming cut 4 bases from V and 1 base from J; bases unmatched to any gene: 3. The CDR3 is 13 residues long. Germline assignment: CDR1 DFQATT and CDR2 SNEGSKA (reference sequence). The CDR3, as DNA: TGCAGTGCTAACAGGGGAGGGAACACTGAAGCTTTCTTT. Amino acid sequence: CSANRGGNTEAFF.

The V and J genes are TRBV30 and TRBJ2-5; no firm D call. The CDR3 contains 12 residues. From germline, CDR1 is GTSNPN and CDR2 SVGIG (reference sequence). V lost 2 bases, J lost 3 bases, and 7 bases lay in between. The CDR3 nucleotides are TGTGCCTGGAGTCCCCAAAAAGAGACCCAGTACTTC. It translates to CAWSPQKETQYF.

The V and J genes are TRBV20-1 and TRBJ2-7; possible D gene TRBD1, 5 bases. V was pared by 6 bases and J by 0 bases, with 24 bases between. The germline gives CDR1 DFQATT, CDR2 SNEGSKA (reference sequence). CDR3 length: 17 amino acids. DNA of the CDR3: TGCAGTGCCTATAAAGGGGTGATAACCACCAGCTCCTACGAGCAGTACTTC. It is translated as CSAYKGVITTSSYEQYF.

This clonotype was counted between two and nine times. This chain uses TRBV6-1 with TRBJ1-1; D might be TRBD1 (6 bases). Germline V CDR1 and CDR2: MNHNS, SASEGT. The CDR3 is made up of 15 amino acids. The V gene lost 5 bases and the J gene lost 3 bases, with 16 bases spanning the gap. CDR3 DNA sequence: TGTGCCAGCAGTCTTCAGGGGACCAGGTACACTGAAGCTTTCTTT. Its protein is CASSLQGTRYTEAFF.

This clonotype was detected only a few times. J is TRBJ2-3 and V is TRBV2; TRBD2 might be the D (6 bases). Per the germline V gene, CDR1 is SNHLY and CDR2 is FYNNEI. The CDR3 length is 13 residues. Trimming removed 8 bases from V and 5 bases from J, with 14 bases in between. CDR3 protein: CASRRGLGDTQYF. CDR3 DNA: TGTGCCAGCCGGAGGGGACTGGGAGATACGCAGTATTTT.

The chain links TRBV5-8 to TRBJ2-1; no clear D gene. The V gene's germline CDR1 is SGHTS and CDR2 YDEGEE. CDR3 length: 16 residues. Trimming took off 2 bases at V and 6 bases at J, with 18 bases between the two ends. CDR3 sequence reads: CASSFIGWGGRNEQFF. The CDR3 bases are TGTGCCAGCAGCTTCATCGGGTGGGGTGGTCGCAATGAGCAGTTCTTC.

This clonotype was seen a handful of times. The J gene is TRBJ2-5, the V gene TRBV20-1, with D perhaps matching TRBD1 or TRBD2 (6 bases each). The V and J ends lost 3 bases and 6 bases respectively, with 14 bases between them. From germline, CDR1 is DFQATT and CDR2 SNEGSKA (reference sequence). The CDR3 sequence is 13 residues long. CDR3 sequence: CSASPGAGKTQYF. DNA of the CDR3: TGCAGTGCTAGCCCGGGGGCTGGAAAGACCCAGTACTTC.

This clonotype has more than one count but fewer than ten. The chain links TRBV6-1 to TRBJ1-5; 7 bases are shared with TRBD1. CDR3 length equals 16 residues. Losses at the gene ends were 4 bases for V and 5 bases for J; bases not matched to a gene: 11. Germline V gene lookup returns CDR1 MNHNS and CDR2 SASEGT. The CDR3 reads CASSGRDRGGYQPQHF. CDR3 DNA sequence: TGTGCCAGCAGTGGCCGGGACAGAGGGGGCTATCAGCCCCAGCATTTT.

This clonotype has just a few counts. The chain is built from TRBV24-1 and TRBJ2-3; no firm D call. Per germline, CDR1 KGHDR and CDR2 SFDVKD. The ends were cut back, 4 bases at V and 1 base at J, with 5 bases in the middle. The CDR3 length is 13 residues. CDR3 loop: CATSELGTDTQYF. The CDR3 DNA reads TGTGCCACCAGTGAACTGGGCACAGATACGCAGTATTTT.

This chain connects TRBV5-6 to TRBJ2-5, with a weak D call TRBD1 (6 bases). Trimming took off 4 bases at V and 5 bases at J, with 18 bases between the two ends. The germline gives CDR1 SGHDT, CDR2 YYEEEE. The CDR3 totals 15 residues. CDR3 sequence reads: CASSQQGGDWETQYF. The CDR3 DNA sequence: TGTGCCAGCAGCCAACAAGGGGGTGACTGGGAGACCCAGTACTTC.

This clonotype was found a few times. V and J are TRBV6-5 and TRBJ2-2, with TRBD2 matching 14 bases. CDR1 and CDR2 (germline): MNHEY, SVGAGI. This CDR3 contains 17 residues. After removal of 4 bases from V and 0 bases from J, the junction contained 1 base not matched to a gene. The CDR3 coding sequence is TGTGCCAGCAGTTTGACTAGCGGGGGGGCGAACACCGGGGAGCTGTTTTTT. Its protein is CASSLTSGGANTGELFF.

This chain connects TRBV4-3 to TRBJ1-2; D uncertain. Germline V gene lookup returns CDR1 LGHNA and CDR2 YSLEER. The CDR3 has 13 amino acids. V was cut by 4 bases and J by 6 bases, with 12 bases left in between. CDR3 region: CASSPDSSDGYTF. The CDR3 bases are TGCGCCAGCAGCCCCGATTCCAGCGATGGCTACACCTTC.

In its sample, this clonotype was seen a few times. V and J are TRBV20-1 and TRBJ2-7; the D gene could be TRBD1 or TRBD2 (7 bases each). From germline, CDR1 is DFQATT and CDR2 SNEGSKA (reference sequence). V lost 7 bases and J 5 bases, leaving 15 bases between the germline ends. The CDR3 contains 12 residues. CDR3 coding DNA: TGCAGTGGTCAGGGGGAGGGACACGAGCAGTACTTC. Translated, it gives CSGQGEGHEQYF.

By its share, this clonotype is medium-sized. J is TRBJ1-2 and V is TRBV6-1, with TRBD1 matching over 7 bases. The CDR3 length is 14 residues. CDR1 is MNHNS, CDR2 SASEGT, per germline. V shed 6 bases, J shed 2 bases, and the junction held 6 bases outside the gene matches. CDR3 sequence (DNA): TGTGCCAGCAGCCCGGGACAGCGGAACTATGGCTACACCTTC. Residues: CASSPGQRNYGYTF.